The rows below give T cell receptor beta chains drawn from one sample of a study of PD-L1 blockade in urothelial cancer. The assay was immunoSEQ multiplex PCR, and TCRdb's table has in-frame clones only and misses some. In the table there are 35,000 to 45,000 clones, approximately 84% of which are singletons. Sequenced here: PBMCs, sampled around atezolizumab (anti-PD-L1) treatment. These receptors were taken from a middle-aged man with urothelial cancer. Each CDR3 is given with its conserved first and last residue. Fields, in order: V gene, clone size, J gene, CDR3 length, D gene, CDR3 protein, CDR3 DNA. The D gene is left open where the match is weak. The listing skips clone size in some rows; elsewhere it reads once, few, many or a size class.

V gene: TRBV9
clone size: NA
J gene: TRBJ2-7
CDR3 length: 17
D gene: TRBD1
CDR3 protein: CASSPHPRGTGAYEQYF
CDR3 DNA: TGTGCCAGCAGCCCACACCCGCGCGGGACAGGAGCTTACGAGCAGTACTTC

V gene: TRBV12-5
clone size: NA
J gene: TRBJ1-1
CDR3 length: 13
D gene: NA
CDR3 protein: CASGLDRNTEAFF
CDR3 DNA: TGTGCTAGTGGTCTTGACAGAAACACTGAAGCTTTCTTT

V gene: TRBV29-1
clone size: NA
J gene: TRBJ1-5
CDR3 length: 15
D gene: NA
CDR3 protein: CSVTGSRRFNQPQHF
CDR3 DNA: TGCAGCGTTACCGGGTCCAGACGCTTCAATCAGCCCCAGCATTTT

V gene: TRBV5-1
clone size: NA
J gene: TRBJ2-7
CDR3 length: 14
D gene: NA
CDR3 protein: CASSPGVRVTEQYF
CDR3 DNA: TGCGCCAGCAGCCCTGGCGTGAGGGTTACGGAGCAGTACTTC

V gene: TRBV19
clone size: NA
J gene: TRBJ1-5
CDR3 length: 17
D gene: NA
CDR3 protein: CASSKGGVGYSNQPQHF
CDR3 DNA: TGTGCCAGTAGTAAAGGAGGGGTCGGGTATAGCAATCAGCCCCAGCATTTT

V gene: TRBV28
clone size: NA
J gene: TRBJ2-3
CDR3 length: 12
D gene: NA
CDR3 protein: CASSLLADTQYF
CDR3 DNA: TGTGCCAGCAGTTTATTAGCAGATACGCAGTATTTT

V gene: TRBV9
clone size: NA
J gene: TRBJ2-3
CDR3 length: 18
D gene: TRBD2
CDR3 protein: CASSTPRASGRFTDTQYF
CDR3 DNA: TGTGCCAGCAGCACTCCCCGTGCTAGCGGGAGATTCACAGATACGCAGTATTTT

V gene: TRBV6-1
clone size: NA
J gene: TRBJ2-5
CDR3 length: 14
D gene: TRBD1
CDR3 protein: CASSEGRQGEAQYF
CDR3 DNA: TGTGCCAGCAGTGAAGGGAGACAGGGAGAGGCCCAGTACTTC

V gene: TRBV2
clone size: NA
J gene: TRBJ2-5
CDR3 length: 11
D gene: NA
CDR3 protein: CASGGRETQYF
CDR3 DNA: TGTGCCAGCGGAGGACGAGAGACCCAGTACTTC

V gene: TRBV28
clone size: NA
J gene: TRBJ2-2
CDR3 length: 15
D gene: TRBD1
CDR3 protein: CASSLGTGGTGELFF
CDR3 DNA: TGTGCCAGCAGCCTTGGGACAGGGGGCACCGGGGAGCTGTTTTTT

V gene: TRBV4-1
clone size: NA
J gene: TRBJ2-1
CDR3 length: 16
D gene: TRBD2
CDR3 protein: CASSQGAGVAHNEQFF
CDR3 DNA: TGCGCCAGCAGCCAAGGAGCGGGAGTCGCCCACAATGAGCAGTTCTTC

V gene: TRBV6-6
clone size: NA
J gene: TRBJ2-4
CDR3 length: 14
D gene: NA
CDR3 protein: CASSYSRTENIQYF
CDR3 DNA: TGTGCCAGCAGTTACTCCCGGACAGAAAACATTCAGTACTTC

V gene: TRBV18
clone size: NA
J gene: TRBJ2-4
CDR3 length: 14
D gene: NA
CDR3 protein: CASSPDYAKNIQYF
CDR3 DNA: TGTGCCAGCTCACCGGACTATGCCAAAAACATTCAGTACTTC

V gene: TRBV29-1
clone size: few
J gene: TRBJ2-5
CDR3 length: 12
D gene: NA
CDR3 protein: CSVVLSGETQYF
CDR3 DNA: TGCAGCGTTGTCCTCTCGGGGGAGACCCAGTACTTC

V gene: TRBV4-1
clone size: NA
J gene: TRBJ1-3
CDR3 length: 15
D gene: TRBD1
CDR3 protein: CASSLRTGPGNTIYF
CDR3 DNA: TGCGCCAGCAGCCTCCGGACAGGGCCTGGAAACACCATATATTTT

V gene: TRBV11-2
clone size: NA
J gene: TRBJ2-2
CDR3 length: 15
D gene: NA
CDR3 protein: CASSYDSHSTGELFF
CDR3 DNA: TGTGCCAGCAGCTACGACAGCCATTCCACCGGGGAGCTGTTTTTT

V gene: TRBV11-2
clone size: few
J gene: TRBJ2-7
CDR3 length: 14
D gene: NA
CDR3 protein: CASSLGSAAYEQYF
CDR3 DNA: TGTGCCAGCAGCCTCGGGTCCGCGGCCTACGAGCAGTACTTC

V gene: TRBV6-5
clone size: NA
J gene: TRBJ2-5
CDR3 length: 14
D gene: TRBD1
CDR3 protein: CASTLQGASETQYF
CDR3 DNA: TGTGCCAGCACCCTACAGGGGGCAAGCGAGACCCAGTACTTC

V gene: TRBV6-1
clone size: NA
J gene: TRBJ1-1
CDR3 length: 16
D gene: NA
CDR3 protein: CASSERGAKVNTEAFF
CDR3 DNA: TGTGCCAGCAGTGAACGGGGGGCAAAGGTGAACACTGAAGCTTTCTTT

V gene: TRBV5-1
clone size: NA
J gene: TRBJ2-1
CDR3 length: 16
D gene: TRBD2
CDR3 protein: CASRLSGTSRGNEQFF
CDR3 DNA: TGCGCCAGCAGGTTATCCGGGACTAGCAGGGGCAATGAGCAGTTCTTC

V gene: TRBV9
clone size: NA
J gene: TRBJ2-1
CDR3 length: 13
D gene: NA
CDR3 protein: CASSVAEGNEQFF
CDR3 DNA: TGTGCCAGCAGCGTAGCTGAGGGCAATGAGCAGTTCTTC

V gene: TRBV4-1
clone size: NA
J gene: TRBJ1-6
CDR3 length: 13
D gene: NA
CDR3 protein: CASSQELGPPLHF
CDR3 DNA: TGCGCCAGCAGCCAAGAACTGGGGCCACCCCTCCACTTT

V gene: TRBV29-1
clone size: NA
J gene: TRBJ1-1
CDR3 length: 13
D gene: TRBD1
CDR3 protein: CSVVKGANTEAFF
CDR3 DNA: TGCAGCGTTGTAAAGGGGGCGAACACTGAAGCTTTCTTT

V gene: TRBV15
clone size: NA
J gene: TRBJ1-5
CDR3 length: 18
D gene: TRBD1
CDR3 protein: CATSRDLPGGGSNQPQHF
CDR3 DNA: TGTGCCACCAGCAGAGATCTACCAGGGGGCGGGAGCAATCAGCCCCAGCATTTT

V gene: TRBV30
clone size: NA
J gene: TRBJ2-1
CDR3 length: 14
D gene: NA
CDR3 protein: CAWSVWLANNEQFF
CDR3 DNA: TGTGCCTGGAGTGTATGGCTAGCGAACAATGAGCAGTTCTTC

V gene: TRBV29-1
clone size: NA
J gene: TRBJ1-5
CDR3 length: 13
D gene: TRBD1
CDR3 protein: CSVDGTGNQPQHF
CDR3 DNA: TGCAGCGTTGACGGGACAGGGAATCAGCCCCAGCATTTT

V gene: TRBV7-9
clone size: NA
J gene: TRBJ2-5
CDR3 length: 16
D gene: TRBD2
CDR3 protein: CASSAPGLAGGETQYF
CDR3 DNA: TGTGCCAGCAGTGCTCCGGGACTAGCGGGAGGAGAGACCCAGTACTTC

V gene: TRBV9
clone size: once
J gene: TRBJ2-2
CDR3 length: 16
D gene: NA
CDR3 protein: CASSVDPEGAVGELFF
CDR3 DNA: TGTGCCAGCAGCGTAGACCCTGAGGGAGCTGTCGGGGAGCTGTTTTTT

V gene: TRBV6-5
clone size: NA
J gene: TRBJ2-1
CDR3 length: 15
D gene: TRBD2
CDR3 protein: CASSFRTSGGNEQFF
CDR3 DNA: TGTGCCAGCAGTTTCCGGACTAGCGGGGGGAATGAGCAGTTCTTC

V gene: TRBV9
clone size: once
J gene: TRBJ1-5
CDR3 length: 14
D gene: NA
CDR3 protein: CASSARGELQPQHF
CDR3 DNA: TGTGCCAGCAGCGCCCGGGGGGAGCTTCAGCCCCAGCATTTT

V gene: TRBV6-6
clone size: NA
J gene: TRBJ2-4
CDR3 length: 12
D gene: NA
CDR3 protein: CASSHQANIQYF
CDR3 DNA: TGTGCCAGCAGTCACCAGGCGAACATTCAGTACTTC

V gene: TRBV4-2
clone size: NA
J gene: TRBJ2-2
CDR3 length: 19
D gene: TRBD2
CDR3 protein: CASSLLPGLAGGTTGELFF
CDR3 DNA: TGTGCCAGCAGCCTCCTCCCGGGACTAGCGGGAGGAACCACCGGGGAGCTGTTTTTT

V gene: TRBV6-4
clone size: once
J gene: TRBJ2-6
CDR3 length: 17
D gene: NA
CDR3 protein: CASSPGITQSGANVLTF
CDR3 DNA: TGTGCCAGCAGTCCCGGGATTACTCAATCTGGGGCCAACGTCCTGACTTTC

V gene: TRBV28
clone size: few
J gene: TRBJ2-3
CDR3 length: 19
D gene: TRBD2
CDR3 protein: CASSSELGGSRASTDTQYF
CDR3 DNA: TGTGCCAGCAGTTCGGAATTGGGGGGGAGCAGAGCGAGCACAGATACGCAGTATTTT

V gene: TRBV6-5
clone size: NA
J gene: TRBJ2-3
CDR3 length: 15
D gene: TRBD2
CDR3 protein: CASRRTSGRTDTQYF
CDR3 DNA: TGTGCCAGCAGACGGACTAGCGGTCGCACAGATACGCAGTATTTT

V gene: TRBV29-1
clone size: NA
J gene: TRBJ2-1
CDR3 length: 12
D gene: TRBD2
CDR3 protein: CSAPAGGREQFF
CDR3 DNA: TGCAGCGCTCCAGCGGGAGGGCGAGAGCAGTTCTTC

V gene: TRBV28
clone size: NA
J gene: TRBJ2-1
CDR3 length: 13
D gene: NA
CDR3 protein: CASSGGRYNEQFF
CDR3 DNA: TGTGCCAGCAGTGGTGGGAGGTACAATGAGCAGTTCTTC

V gene: TRBV7-2
clone size: NA
J gene: TRBJ1-2
CDR3 length: 12
D gene: NA
CDR3 protein: CASSIQGLGYTF
CDR3 DNA: TGTGCCAGCAGCATACAGGGCCTGGGCTACACCTTC

V gene: TRBV6-1
clone size: NA
J gene: TRBJ1-1
CDR3 length: 16
D gene: TRBD1
CDR3 protein: CASSDRGPWAGTEAFF
CDR3 DNA: TGTGCCAGCAGTGACAGGGGGCCCTGGGCAGGCACTGAAGCTTTCTTT

V gene: TRBV27
clone size: once
J gene: TRBJ2-1
CDR3 length: 16
D gene: TRBD2
CDR3 protein: CASKKAGPRAYNEQFF
CDR3 DNA: TGTGCCAGCAAAAAAGCGGGACCACGGGCCTACAATGAGCAGTTCTTC

V gene: TRBV28
clone size: NA
J gene: TRBJ2-7
CDR3 length: 14
D gene: NA
CDR3 protein: CASRRGTPPYEQYF
CDR3 DNA: TGTGCCAGCAGGCGAGGGACTCCACCTTACGAGCAGTACTTC

V gene: TRBV7-9
clone size: NA
J gene: TRBJ1-3
CDR3 length: 16
D gene: TRBD1
CDR3 protein: CASSPNFGTAGNTIYF
CDR3 DNA: TGTGCCAGCAGCCCGAACTTTGGGACAGCTGGAAACACCATATATTTT

V gene: TRBV18
clone size: NA
J gene: TRBJ2-5
CDR3 length: 15
D gene: NA
CDR3 protein: CASSPSDGNQETQYF
CDR3 DNA: TGTGCCAGCTCACCTTCCGACGGGAACCAAGAGACCCAGTACTTC

V gene: TRBV4-1
clone size: NA
J gene: TRBJ2-7
CDR3 length: 18
D gene: NA
CDR3 protein: CASSQGWVLRDSSYEQYF
CDR3 DNA: TGCGCCAGCAGCCAAGGCTGGGTATTGCGGGACTCCTCCTACGAGCAGTACTTC

V gene: TRBV30
clone size: NA
J gene: TRBJ2-7
CDR3 length: 19
D gene: NA
CDR3 protein: CAWSKWGGPSARDILEQYF
CDR3 DNA: TGTGCCTGGAGTAAATGGGGAGGGCCGTCGGCGCGGGACATACTGGAGCAGTACTTC

V gene: TRBV4-1
clone size: NA
J gene: TRBJ2-5
CDR3 length: 13
D gene: NA
CDR3 protein: CASSQNYGETQYF
CDR3 DNA: TGCGCCAGCAGCCAAAACTACGGAGAGACCCAGTACTTC

V gene: TRBV30
clone size: NA
J gene: TRBJ1-4
CDR3 length: 15
D gene: TRBD1
CDR3 protein: CAWSSARDRDEKLFF
CDR3 DNA: TGTGCCTGGAGTTCCGCCCGGGACAGGGATGAAAAACTGTTTTTT

V gene: TRBV28
clone size: few
J gene: TRBJ2-7
CDR3 length: 15
D gene: NA
CDR3 protein: CASSTVDRKSYEQYF
CDR3 DNA: TGTGCCAGCAGTACCGTGGACAGAAAGAGCTACGAGCAGTACTTC

V gene: TRBV28
clone size: NA
J gene: TRBJ2-7
CDR3 length: 13
D gene: NA
CDR3 protein: CASTRQGIYEQYF
CDR3 DNA: TGTGCCAGCACAAGGCAGGGAATCTACGAGCAGTACTTC

V gene: TRBV30
clone size: NA
J gene: TRBJ1-2
CDR3 length: 13
D gene: TRBD1
CDR3 protein: CAWNSGGDYGYTF
CDR3 DNA: TGTGCCTGGAATTCAGGGGGCGACTATGGCTACACCTTC

V gene: TRBV9
clone size: NA
J gene: TRBJ2-5
CDR3 length: 14
D gene: NA
CDR3 protein: CASSVATAQETQYF
CDR3 DNA: TGTGCCAGCAGCGTAGCGACAGCGCAAGAGACCCAGTACTTC

V gene: TRBV7-9
clone size: few
J gene: TRBJ2-2
CDR3 length: 14
D gene: NA
CDR3 protein: CASSYQGRTGELFF
CDR3 DNA: TGTGCCAGCAGCTATCAGGGTCGTACCGGGGAGCTGTTTTTT

V gene: TRBV19
clone size: NA
J gene: TRBJ2-1
CDR3 length: 18
D gene: TRBD2
CDR3 protein: CASAYGRLAETSYNEQFF
CDR3 DNA: TGTGCCAGTGCCTACGGGAGACTAGCGGAGACCTCCTACAATGAGCAGTTCTTC

V gene: TRBV6-5
clone size: NA
J gene: TRBJ1-1
CDR3 length: 14
D gene: TRBD1
CDR3 protein: CASSLQGANTEAFF
CDR3 DNA: TGTGCCAGCAGTTTACAGGGGGCGAACACTGAAGCTTTCTTT

V gene: TRBV27
clone size: NA
J gene: TRBJ1-5
CDR3 length: 13
D gene: NA
CDR3 protein: CASRGQGNQPQHF
CDR3 DNA: TGTGCCAGCCGAGGCCAGGGAAATCAGCCCCAGCATTTT